This T cell receptor (beta chain) appears in the sequencing data of a study of human T cells and chemical hapten exposure. The wider study: While the approximately 22-week study was under way, patients received diphenylcyclopropenone on the scalp every week. Whole-study findings and limits: Sensitizing with DPC caused no change in TCRs above 1 in 1000 frequency.

This clonotype was picked up many times. Its target is unknown. Germline assignment: CDR1 LGHNA and CDR2 YSLEER. This CDR3 region has 16 residues. Trimming removed 0 bases from V and 3 bases from J, with 13 bases in between. TCRdb passed the RACE reads through MiXCR, listing each CDR3 protein once. The table records 300,000 to 450,000 distinct CDR3 sequences, 5.1% of them present only once. Time point defined: pre-sensitization, week 0. Regarding treatment: therapeutic diphenylcyclopropenone sensitization with weekly scalp DPC. This sequence originates from a woman aged 50 to 60 with alopecia areata. Some clones in this sample may be carry-over from other donors' samples. Sequenced material: whole blood, taken in connection with sensitization to the hapten diphenylcyclopropenone (DPC). The V and J genes are TRBV4-3 and TRBJ2-3; a possible D gene is TRBD2 (6 bases). Written as DNA, the CDR3 is TGCGCCAGCAGCCAAGACACGCAGGGACTGACAGATACGCAGTATTTT. It specifies CASSQDTQGLTDTQYF.